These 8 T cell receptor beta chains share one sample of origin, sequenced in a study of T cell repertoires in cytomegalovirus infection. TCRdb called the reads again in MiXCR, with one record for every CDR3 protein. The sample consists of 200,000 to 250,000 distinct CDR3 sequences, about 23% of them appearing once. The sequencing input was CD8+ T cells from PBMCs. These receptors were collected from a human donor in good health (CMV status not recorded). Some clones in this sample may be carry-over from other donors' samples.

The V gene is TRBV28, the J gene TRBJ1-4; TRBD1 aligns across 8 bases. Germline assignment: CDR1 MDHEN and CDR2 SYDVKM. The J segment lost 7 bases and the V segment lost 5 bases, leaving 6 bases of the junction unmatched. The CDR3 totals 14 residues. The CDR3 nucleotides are TGTGCCAGCAGTAGAACCGGGACAGGTGAAAAACTGTTTTTT. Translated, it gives CASSRTGTGEKLFF.

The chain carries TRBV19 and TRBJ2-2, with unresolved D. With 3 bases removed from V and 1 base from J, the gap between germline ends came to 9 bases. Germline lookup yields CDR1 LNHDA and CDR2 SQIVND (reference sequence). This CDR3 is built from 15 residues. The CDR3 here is CASSISGKNTGELFF. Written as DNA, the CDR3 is TGTGCCAGTAGTATCTCTGGAAAGAACACCGGGGAGCTGTTTTTT.

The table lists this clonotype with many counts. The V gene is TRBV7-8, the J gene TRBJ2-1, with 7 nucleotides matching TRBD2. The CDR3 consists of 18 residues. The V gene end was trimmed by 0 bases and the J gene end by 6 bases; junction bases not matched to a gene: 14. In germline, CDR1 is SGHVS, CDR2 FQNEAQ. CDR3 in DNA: TGTGCCAGCAGCTTAGCTCCGCCCCGGACTAGGTCGATCAATGAGCAGTTCTTC. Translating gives CASSLAPPRTRSINEQFF.

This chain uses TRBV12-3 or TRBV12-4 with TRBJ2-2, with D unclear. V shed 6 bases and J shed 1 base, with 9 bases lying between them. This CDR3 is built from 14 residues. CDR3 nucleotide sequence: TGTGCCAGCAGCCCAGTGATGAACACCGGGGAGCTGTTTTTT. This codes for CASSPVMNTGELFF.

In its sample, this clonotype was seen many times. CDR3 bases: TGTGCCAGCAGCTTAGAAGCTAGGGTCACTGAAGCTTTCTTT. This sequence encodes CASSLEARVTEAFF. The chain is built from TRBV7-2 and TRBJ1-1; D gene unclear. The CDR3 is made up of 14 amino acids. Trimming pared 1 base from V and 4 bases from J, leaving 10 bases between. Per germline, CDR1 SGHTA and CDR2 FQGNSA.

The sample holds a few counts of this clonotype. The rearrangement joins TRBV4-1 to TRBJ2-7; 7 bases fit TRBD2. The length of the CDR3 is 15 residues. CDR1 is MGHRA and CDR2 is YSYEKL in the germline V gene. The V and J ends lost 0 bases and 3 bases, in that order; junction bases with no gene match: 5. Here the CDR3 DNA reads TGCGCCAGCAGCCAAGAGGGACTATTAGGCTACGAGCAGTACTTC. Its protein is CASSQEGLLGYEQYF.

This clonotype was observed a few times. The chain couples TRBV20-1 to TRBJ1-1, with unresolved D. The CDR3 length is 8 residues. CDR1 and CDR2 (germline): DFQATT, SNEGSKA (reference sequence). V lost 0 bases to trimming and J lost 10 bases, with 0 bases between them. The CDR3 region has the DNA TGCAGTGCTAGAGAAGCTTTCTTT. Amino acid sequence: CSAREAFF.

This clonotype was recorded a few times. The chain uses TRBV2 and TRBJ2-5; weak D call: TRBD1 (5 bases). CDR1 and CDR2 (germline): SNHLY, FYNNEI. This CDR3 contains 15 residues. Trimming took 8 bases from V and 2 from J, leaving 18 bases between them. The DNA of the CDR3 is TGTGCCAGCTCCCGCGGACAAAAATTACAAGAGACCCAGTACTTC. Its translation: CASSRGQKLQETQYF.